The rows below give T cell receptor beta chains drawn from one sample of a study of blood T cells in healthy people across ages. TCRdb fed the 5' RACE reads into MiXCR, producing one record per CDR3 protein. The table includes about 730,000 distinct CDR3 sequences, 43% detected once. Sequences were obtained from blood. These receptors were taken from a woman aged 55-70 years in good health. Both conserved end residues are trimmed from each CDR3. Fields, in order: V gene, CDR3 protein.

>TRBV7-2
ASSPERQRTHYEQY
>TRBV7-2
AGSLVGRGGVNEKLF
>TRBV5-6
ASSRRRTENEQF
>TRBV4-3
ASSQDRARLYNEQF
>TRBV12-3/TRBV12-4
ASSLGLAVSGANVLT
>TRBV20-1
SATTGTGDQPQH
>TRBV9
ASSALGQFNEQF
>TRBV7-6
ASSLDAGLRSPLH
>TRBV7-2
ASSSAQGASNQPQH
>TRBV29-1
SVDVGWGYT